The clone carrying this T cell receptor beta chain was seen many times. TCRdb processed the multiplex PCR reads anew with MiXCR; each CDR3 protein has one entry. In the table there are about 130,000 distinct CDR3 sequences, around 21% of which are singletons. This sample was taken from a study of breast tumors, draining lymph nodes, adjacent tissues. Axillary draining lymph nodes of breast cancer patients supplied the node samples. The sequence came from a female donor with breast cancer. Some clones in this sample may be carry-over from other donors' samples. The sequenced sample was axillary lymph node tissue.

The CDR3 sequence is CASSLSGTGASGNTIYF. The CDR3 coding sequence is TGTGCCAGCAGCTTGAGCGGGACAGGGGCCTCTGGAAACACCATATATTTT. The chain employs TRBV5-5 and TRBJ1-3, with TRBD1 identical over 10 bases. This CDR3 comprises 17 residues. The V and J ends lost 1 base and 0 bases, in that order; junction bases with no gene match: 4. Per germline, CDR1 SGHKS and CDR2 YYEKEE (reference sequence).